The rows below give T cell receptor beta chains drawn from one sample of a study of prognosis after radiotherapy for stage I lung cancer. A single record per CDR3 protein comes from TCRdb applying MiXCR to the multiplex PCR reads. The table has 15,000 or so distinct CDR3 sequences, roughly 50% seen once. Sequenced material: PBMCs, taken before or after stereotactic body radiation therapy (not recorded which). The receptors come from a donor at least 50 years old with non-small cell lung cancer. The CDR3 runs from the conserved cysteine through the conserved F or W. D genes are given only for firm matches. Clone sizes are given selectively: once, few, many, or a class where the clone is expanded.

. once TRBJ1-3 TRBV12-3/TRBV12-4 TGTGCCAGCACCTACTCTACTGGAAACACCATATATTTT CASTYSTGNTIYF
. . TRBJ2-2 TRBV11-1 TGTGCCAGCAGCCGGGAGCCGCAGGCCGGGGAGCTGTTTTTT CASSREPQAGELFF
. . TRBJ1-2 TRBV15 TGTGCCACCAGCAGAGATCGAGCAGGGCCGAACTATGGCTACACCTTC CATSRDRAGPNYGYTF
. . TRBJ1-6 TRBV5-4 TGTTCCAGCAGCTTGGTTAATCCGGGGGATTCACCCCTCCACTTT CSSSLVNPGDSPLHF
TRBD1 many TRBJ1-1 TRBV30 TGTGCCTGGGGGACAGTCCTGAACACTGAAGCTTTCTTT CAWGTVLNTEAFF
. once TRBJ1-5 TRBV19 TGTTCCAGTAATTTCTTTGGACGGAGCAATCAGCCCCAGCATTTT CSSNFFGRSNQPQHF
TRBD2 medium-sized TRBJ2-7 TRBV7-3 TGTGCCAGCAGCCAGGGACTAGCGGGAGGTCCCTACGAGCAGTACTTC CASSQGLAGGPYEQYF
. medium-sized TRBJ2-7 TRBV27 TGTGCCAGCTGGCAAATAGGCGGAAAATACGAGCAGTACTTC CASWQIGGKYEQYF
. . TRBJ2-7 TRBV2 TGTGCCAGCCTCCGGGACGGCTGGGACGAACAGTACTTC CASLRDGWDEQYF
TRBD1 . TRBJ2-1 TRBV5-6 TGTGCCAGCAGCTTGGCGGGGACAGGGTGGGGGAATGAGCAGTTCTTC CASSLAGTGWGNEQFF
. once TRBJ1-2 TRBV2 TGTGCCAGCAGTGAAGGAGGGGCAAATTTTGTCTATGACTACACCTTC CASSEGGANFVYDYTF
. many TRBJ1-5 TRBV2 TGTGCCAGCAGTGGACAGCCCAATCAGCCCCAGCATTTT CASSGQPNQPQHF
TRBD1 . TRBJ2-2 TRBV6-1 TGTGCCAGCAGCCGCCTTTGGTACAGGGGGTATACCGTGGAGCTGTTTTTT CASSRLWYRGYTVELFF
. . TRBJ2-7 TRBV6-2/TRBV6-3 TGTGCCAGCAGCTCAACCCAGGGGACGGCCTACGAGAAGTACTTC CASSSTQGTAYEKYF
TRBD1 many TRBJ1-5 TRBV11-2 TGTGCCAGCAGCTTCGGGGCCGACAGGGATGATCAGCCCCAGCATTTT CASSFGADRDDQPQHF
TRBD1 . TRBJ1-1 TRBV7-9 TGTGCCAGCAGAACCGGGACAGGAAACACTGAAGTTCTCTTT CASRTGTGNTEVLF
TRBD2 . TRBJ2-5 TRBV4-1 TGCGCCAGCAGCCAAGTTAGGACTAGCGGACAAGAGACCCAGTACTTC CASSQVRTSGQETQYF
TRBD2 . TRBJ2-3 TRBV5-1 TGCGCCAGCAGCATCGCCGGGACTAGCGGGAGCACAGATACGCAGTATTTT CASSIAGTSGSTDTQYF
. many TRBJ2-5 TRBV4-1 TGCGCCAGCAGCCAAGTAGGTCGACATCAAGAGACCCAGTACTTC CASSQVGRHQETQYF
TRBD1 many TRBJ1-1 TRBV7-9 TGTGCCAGCAGCCTTACAGGGGAGCGCACTGAAGCTTTCTTT CASSLTGERTEAFF
TRBD2 many TRBJ2-3 TRBV30 TGTGCCTGGAGGGCGGGGGGTTGGGCACGAACTAGCGGGGGCCCCCCAGATACGCAGTATTTT CAWRAGGWARTSGGPPDTQYF
. once TRBJ1-1 TRBV6-1 TGTGCCAGCAGTCCCAGGGGCGGATCCGAAGCTTTCTTT CASSPRGGSEAFF
. many TRBJ1-6 TRBV20-1 TGCAGTGCTAGTGAGGCGGAATTCAATTCACCCCTCCACTTT CSASEAEFNSPLHF
. many TRBJ1-1 TRBV15 TGTGCCACCAGCAGAGATCGGGGGACCTCGGGGACTTTCTTT CATSRDRGTSGTFF
. many TRBJ2-1 TRBV19 TGTGCCAGTAGTCCTACCCGGGACCCGTACAATGAGCAGTTCTTC CASSPTRDPYNEQFF
. many TRBJ2-5 TRBV20-1 TGCAGTGCTAGAGGGCGGGGGAGGGGGTATAAGGGAGAGACCCAGTACTTC CSARGRGRGYKGETQYF
TRBD2 many TRBJ2-1 TRBV20-1 TGCAGTGCTAGAGATAGCGGGAGCTACAATGAGCAGTTCTTC CSARDSGSYNEQFF
TRBD1 many TRBJ2-3 TRBV4-1 TGCGCCAGCAGCCAAATGGGGCCTTCGGGACAGGGGGCCACAGATACGCAGTATTTT CASSQMGPSGQGATDTQYF